This T cell receptor (beta chain) was sequenced in a study of blood T cell repertoires in COVID-19. CDR1 is SGHTA, CDR2 FQGNSA, per germline. CDR3 size: 16 residues. V shed 5 bases and J 6 bases; nucleotides not matched to a gene: 9. How the authors handled the data: The authors estimated nucleated cell counts from reference gene primer amplification. The method was immunoSEQ multiplex PCR; TCRdb's version includes in-frame clones alone and lacks a portion of them. The D gene and trimming were derived from the DNA, and the V and J assignments and clone size from that table. The table has 310,000 or so clones, roughly 90% seen once.

The chain uses TRBV7-2 and TRBJ2-2, with 10 bases lining up with TRBD1. Material for sequencing was peripheral blood. The origin of this receptor is a man between 18 and 29 years old who had recovered from COVID-19. CDR3 residues: CASSPRGQGWPGELFF. In DNA, the CDR3 is TGTGCCAGCAGCCCCCGGGGACAGGGGTGGCCCGGGGAGCTGTTTTTT.